This TCR beta chain emerged from a study of T cells in Graves' hyperthyroidism and ophthalmopathy. Study-wide points: A model of 13 V-J pairs discriminated ophthalmopathy from stable hyperthyroidism.

Criteria for exclusion of patients were uncontrolled infection, other autoimmune disease, pregnancy or lactation. The authors obtained PBMCs from over 8.5 ml of fresh peripheral blood. Amplified TCR beta CDR3 regions came from RNA transcripts. With the HTBI primer set, the TCR CDR3 went through a first round of RT-PCR. TCRdb re-called the multiplex PCR reads through MiXCR, storing one row per CDR3 protein. Among 92,000 or so distinct CDR3 sequences listed, 51% were seen once. This clonotype was found many times. The antigen remains undetermined. The sequenced material came from blood. The TCR comes from a woman aged 40 to 49 with Graves' hyperthyroidism.

The CDR3 DNA reads TGTGCCACCACCGAGACCGGGGAGCTGTTTTTT. Residues: CATTETGELFF. This chain connects TRBV15 to TRBJ2-2; no definite D call. Per the germline V gene, CDR1 is LNHNV and CDR2 is YYDKDF (reference sequence). This CDR3 has 11 amino acids. V was cut by 7 bases and J by 5 bases, with 5 bases left in between.